This TCR beta chain was captured in a study of response to subunit inactivated influenza vaccine (dated by TCRdb to between 2018 and 2020). About the investigation overall: The study used deep quantitative T cell receptor repertoire profiling to track responses to a trivalent subunit inactivated influenza vaccine.

Library preparation used RT-PCR. This sample was sequenced with an Illumina HiSeq 2500. Using fastp at Q25 and MiXCR, TCRdb reprocessed the public reads and kept productive beta chains. CDR3 protein sequences are deduplicated, and each keeps its most common genes and DNA. This sample is represented by some 540,000 distinct CDR3 sequences; approximately 20% of them were singletons. In total, the top ten clones hold around 2.8% of the sample. V is shortened by 5 bases, J by 2 bases, and the region joining them spans 11 bases. Spanning cysteine to phenylalanine, the CDR3 consists of 14 amino acids. Left in the record is the CDR3 DNA by itself, 42 bases read in frame from the first base. Reading the germline V gene gives CDR1 SGHNT and CDR2 YENEEA. The study at large found these results: According to the authors, only a limited number of new T cells may be recruited by each seasonal influenza vaccination.

This clonotype was observed a handful of times. Its recognized antigen is unknown. The input lacks base qualities; no much larger clone sits a single base away. These data also featured in a second study, about T cells expressing NK-cell markers. The other study reports the following: The TCR beta cDNA libraries were made using 5'RACE template switching, a step that added both a universal primer site and unique molecular identifiers. Three sorted T-cell subsets (CD3+CD56+NKG2C+, CD3+CD56+NKG2C- and CD3+CD56-NKG2C+) from under 10 donors had their TCR beta-chain repertoires profiled. Among the eight sequenced donors, only one was HCMV-seronegative, while the other seven were HCMV-seropositive. To restrict sorting to alphabetaTCR-expressing T cells, an anti-gammadeltaTCR antibody was added in several experiments. In over five donors, the dominant CD3+CD56+NKG2C+ clonotypes were among the top 10 CD8+ clonotypes and accounted for roughly 1.0-7.5% of CD8+ T cells. Those dominant clonotypes were again the most abundant among CD3+CD56-NKG2C+ cells in a handful of donors, at about 28.3-60.1%. Whether the expanded NKG2C-expressing T cell clones were specific for HCMV antigens was left unclear. The eight sequenced donors were randomly selected healthy volunteers, three men and five women. HCMV-specific IgG was detected in serum with a commercial ELISA kit to determine HCMV serostatus. Ficoll density gradient centrifugation was used to isolate peripheral blood mononuclear cells from blood. CD4+ and CD8+ T cells were isolated from PBMC by magnetic immunoseparation with Miltenyi isolation kits. cDNA synthesis was primed from the TCR beta constant segment and was followed by two successive PCR amplification steps. The libraries were sequenced on Illumina HiSeq 2000/2500, MiSeq or NextSeq, producing 2 x 150 bp reads. MIGEC was used to demultiplex reads and group the reads by UMI, and MiTCR was used to assemble and quantify clonotypes. To exclude erroneous sequences, only TCR cDNA sequences supported by at least two reads were retained. Downstream repertoire analysis used the tcR package, and clonotypes were matched across fractions by CDR3 nucleotide sequence plus V segment. VDJmatch was used to annotate antigen specificity against VDJdb, with one amino acid substitution in CDR3 allowed.

The sequence came from a man in his fifties or sixties who received an inactivated influenza vaccine. Donor details come from another sample of the same person, matched by shared clones. The sequenced sample was CD4+ T cells sorted from PBMCs, obtained roughly 12 days after vaccination. The V and J genes are TRBV11-3 and TRBJ2-3, with the D segment possibly TRBD1 or TRBD2, each aligning over 6 bases. The CDR3 has the sequence CASSPGAFTDTQYF. The DNA sequence reads TGTGCCAGCAGCCCGGGGGCGTTCACAGATACGCAGTATTTT. Beyond the CDR3, the reference TRBV11-3 and TRBJ2-3 genes provide the residues; the full variable domain reads: EAGVVQSPRYKIIEKKQPVAFWCNPISGHNTLYWYLQNLGQGPELLIRYENEEAVDDSQLPKDRFSAERLKGVDSTLKIQPAELGDSAVYLCASSPGAFTDTQYFGPGTRLTVL.